This TCR beta chain is drawn from a study of CD8 T cells in ankylosing spondylitis. MiXCR, applied by TCRdb to the 5' RACE reads, yields one record per CDR3 protein. Among about 25,000 distinct CDR3 sequences, over 2% were seen once, and the ten largest hold around 7.7%. This clonotype is labeled as medium-sized. Trimming cost V 0 bases and J 1 base, with 7 bases left between them. This CDR3 is built from 14 residues. Germline V CDR1 and CDR2: SGDLS, YYNGEE. The chain employs TRBV9 and TRBJ1-1; no reliable D call. The sequence came from a female donor with ankylosing spondylitis or in good health (not recorded which). Sequences were obtained from blood, either unsorted or a sorted T cell fraction (not recorded which). CDR3 DNA: TGTGCCAGCAGCGTAGGGGTGGAGAACACTGAAGCTTTCTTT. It codes for CASSVGVENTEAFF.